This T cell receptor beta chain derives from a study of radiotherapy plus CTLA-4 blockade in lung cancer. The table came from immunoSEQ multiplex PCR; TCRdb's copy has only in-frame clones and leaves some out. Of around 71,000 clones listed, less than 85% are singletons. Per germline, CDR1 SGHTA and CDR2 FQGTGA. V shed 0 bases and J shed 3 bases, with 12 bases lying between them. The CDR3 runs to 15 residues. The rearrangement links TRBV7-3 to TRBJ2-7; possible D gene TRBD1, 6 bases. This clonotype was obtained from a human donor with non-small cell lung cancer whose response to radiotherapy plus ipilimumab could not be evaluated. Some clones in this sample may be carry-over from other donors' samples. This specimen consisted of peripheral blood, obtained from a patient treated with radiotherapy plus ipilimumab. The CDR3 is CASSLTIGQNYEQYF. The CDR3 DNA reads as TGTGCCAGCAGCTTAACTATAGGACAGAACTACGAGCAGTACTTC.